The 23 T cell receptor beta chains given below trace back to one sample, sequenced in a study of neoadjuvant anti-PD-1 for oral cavity cancer. The table came from immunoSEQ multiplex PCR; TCRdb's copy has only in-frame clones and leaves some out. The table includes 40,000 to 50,000 clones, roughly 77% detected once. Time point denoted: after neoadjuvant nivolumab, at surgical resection. The sequencing used PBMCs, collected after nivolumab (anti-PD-1) treatment. Source of these receptors: a person between 40 and 79 years old with oral cavity squamous cell carcinoma.

The chain employs TRBV7-9 and TRBJ2-1; TRBD1 matches 8 bases. This CDR3 is built from 16 residues. Germline loops: CDR1 SEHNR, CDR2 FQNEAQ (reference sequence). V trimming: 5 bases; J trimming: 4 bases; junction bases outside the gene matches: 10. The CDR3 sequence is CASSPGQGKVYNEQFF. The CDR3 coding sequence is TGTGCCAGCAGCCCAGGACAGGGTAAGGTATACAATGAGCAGTTCTTC.

The chain carries TRBV20-1 and TRBJ2-1; D gene ambiguous. Trimming removed 3 bases at V and 4 bases at J, with 4 bases between. CDR1 is DFQATT, CDR2 SNEGSKA, per germline (reference sequence). The CDR3 consists of 11 residues. The DNA for the CDR3 is TGCAGTGCTAGGGAGTACAATGAGCAGTTCTTC. Its translation: CSAREYNEQFF.

The genes are TRBV27 and TRBJ2-6, with D possibly being TRBD1 (6 bases). CDR3 length: 16 residues. Deletions cut 5 bases from V and 0 bases from J, with 11 bases between. Germline-derived CDR1 and CDR2 are MNHEY and SMNVEV (reference sequence). CDR3 sequence (DNA): TGTGCCAGCAGTGCCGACAGGAGCTCTGGGGCCAACGTCCTGACTTTC. It specifies CASSADRSSGANVLTF.

The chain joins TRBV6-5 to TRBJ1-3; weak D call: TRBD1 (6 bases). V was cut by 2 bases and J by 2 bases, with 10 bases left in between. Germline V CDR1 and CDR2: MNHEY, SVGAGI. This CDR3 comprises 15 residues. CDR3 sequence (DNA): TGTGCCAGCAGTTACCGAAACAGGGCTGGAAACACCATATATTTT. Protein product: CASSYRNRAGNTIYF.

Of note for this clone: The sample carries other DNA sequences with the same CDR3. The V call is TRBV6-1, the J call TRBJ1-4; a weak D match, TRBD1 (6 bases). V was pared by 5 bases and J by 0 bases, with 10 bases between. There are 15 residues in the CDR3. Germline V CDR1 and CDR2: MNHNS, SASEGT. The CDR3 here is CASSRGQPTNEKLFF. The CDR3 DNA reads TGTGCCAGCAGTAGAGGACAGCCAACTAATGAAAAACTGTTTTTT.

This chain joins TRBV6-5 and TRBJ2-1; D is unclear. V gave up 7 bases and J gave up 11 bases, with 12 bases separating them. Per the germline V gene, CDR1 is MNHEY and CDR2 is SVGAGI. The CDR3 spans 11 residues. The CDR3 sequence: CASTLGPQQFF. The DNA of the CDR3 is TGTGCCAGCACCCTCGGGCCCCAGCAGTTCTTC.

This clone was observed a handful of times. The chain employs TRBV7-2 and TRBJ1-2, with 10 bases aligning to TRBD1. CDR3 length: 14 residues. Losses at the gene ends were 4 bases for V and 7 bases for J; bases not matched to a gene: 6. Germline V gene sequence: CDR1 SGHTA, CDR2 FQGNSA. CDR3 residues: CASSSGQGVGGYTF. CDR3 DNA: TGTGCCAGCAGCTCCGGACAGGGGGTGGGTGGCTACACCTTC.

The V and J genes are TRBV2 and TRBJ1-3; D is unresolved. CDR3 length: 13 amino acids. Trimming removed 7 bases at V and 3 bases at J, with 10 bases between. Germline CDR1 is SNHLY and CDR2 is FYNNEI. Here the CDR3 reads CASKNDLGNTIYF. In nucleotides, the CDR3 is TGTGCCAGCAAGAATGATCTTGGAAACACCATATATTTT. The full variable domain, rest sourced from reference TRBV2 and TRBJ1-3, is EPEVTQTPSHQVTQMGQEVILRCVPISNHLYFYWYRQILGQKVEFLVSFYNNEISEKSEIFDDQFSVERPDGSNFTLKIRSTKLEDSAMYFCASKNDLGNTIYFGEGSWLTVV.

This chain connects TRBV5-6 to TRBJ2-4; D is perhaps TRBD1 or TRBD2 (6 bases each). V was cut by 7 bases and J by 8 bases, with 19 bases left in between. Germline-derived CDR1 and CDR2 are SGHDT and YYEEEE. The CDR3 has 14 residues. The CDR3 spells CASAGGPYLDIQYF. Written as DNA, the CDR3 is TGTGCCAGCGCCGGGGGCCCCTATCTGGACATTCAGTACTTC.

This clone was counted between two and nine times. The chain couples TRBV9 to TRBJ1-2, with 11 nucleotides matching TRBD1. The CDR3 runs 15 residues. V gave up 3 bases and J gave up 4 bases; unmatched junction bases: 5. The germline V gene has CDR1 SGDLS and CDR2 YYNGEE. This CDR3 is CASSEVGQGAYGYTF. CDR3 nucleotide sequence: TGTGCCAGCAGCGAAGTAGGACAGGGGGCCTATGGCTACACCTTC.

The count of this clone is one. The rearrangement joins TRBV7-8 to TRBJ1-4; tentatively, D is TRBD1 (5 bases). Trimming took off 4 bases at V and 0 bases at J, with 18 bases between the two ends. Germline assignment: CDR1 SGHVS and CDR2 FQNEAQ. The CDR3 covers 18 residues. The CDR3 protein is CASSSSGWGDATNEKLFF. The CDR3 DNA reads as TGTGCCAGCAGCTCCTCGGGGTGGGGGGATGCAACTAATGAAAAACTGTTTTTT. The entire variable domain, with the rest obtained from reference TRBV7-8 and TRBJ1-4, is as follows: GAGVSQSPRYKVAKRGQDVALRCDPISGHVSLFWYQQALGQGPEFLTYFQNEAQLDKSGLPSDRFFAERPEGSVSTLKIQRTQQEDSAVYLCASSSSGWGDATNEKLFFGSGTQLSVL.

This chain uses TRBV5-8 with TRBJ2-1; D may be TRBD1 (7 bases). Trimming removed 4 bases from V and 0 bases from J, with 14 bases in between. CDR3 length equals 16 residues. Germline V gene lookup returns CDR1 SGHTS and CDR2 YDEGEE. CDR3 loop: CASSINRGLSYNEQFF. In DNA, the CDR3 is TGTGCCAGCAGCATAAACAGGGGACTCTCCTACAATGAGCAGTTCTTC.

J is TRBJ1-5 and V is TRBV29-1; D perhaps matches TRBD1 (6 bases). V gave up 4 bases and J gave up 4 bases, with 11 bases separating them. This CDR3 comprises 13 residues. The V gene's germline CDR1 is SQVTM and CDR2 ANQGSEA. The CDR3 region is CSVGVGANQPQHF. CDR3 nucleotides: TGCAGCGTTGGAGTGGGGGCGAATCAGCCCCAGCATTTT.

This sequence joins TRBV5-1 and TRBJ1-2, with TRBD1 as a possible D gene (6 bases). The CDR3 consists of 14 residues. Germline CDR1 is SGHRS and CDR2 is YFSETQ. Trimming left V 2 bases short and J 3 bases short, with 11 bases between. The CDR3 spells CASSFTGKDYGYTF. The CDR3 coding sequence is TGCGCCAGCAGCTTTACAGGGAAGGACTATGGCTACACCTTC.

This clone was seen a few times. The V call is TRBV28, the J call TRBJ1-2, with 8 positions matching TRBD1. The CDR3 covers 14 residues. Per the germline V gene, CDR1 is MDHEN and CDR2 is SYDVKM. The trim removed 3 bases at V and 7 bases at J, leaving 7 bases unmatched. The CDR3 is CASSLSGQGVGYTF. DNA for the CDR3: TGTGCCAGCAGTTTGTCTGGACAGGGAGTTGGCTACACCTTC.

The chain recombines TRBV12-5 with TRBJ1-1; D not certain. V shed 1 base and J shed 1 base, with 4 bases lying between them. The CDR3 runs 13 residues. From germline, CDR1 is LGHNT and CDR2 FRNRAP. The CDR3 protein is CASGLGRNTEAFF. Written as DNA, the CDR3 is TGTGCTAGTGGTTTGGGCAGGAACACTGAAGCTTTCTTT.

A single count supports this clone. Its ends do not fully match the called genes, so a read error is possible. The gene calls are TRBV19 and TRBJ2-7, with TRBD2 identical over 12 bases. The CDR3 length is 12 residues. Per the germline V gene, CDR1 is LNHDA and CDR2 is SQIVND (reference sequence). The CDR3, as DNA: TGTGCCAGTGGGACTAGCGGGTCCCTTCGGGTCTTC. Protein sequence: CASGTSGSLRVF.

The chain uses TRBV19 and TRBJ2-3; no reliable D call. Germline values: CDR1 LNHDA, CDR2 SQIVND (reference sequence). The CDR3 consists of 13 residues. Trimming removed 2 bases from V and 2 bases from J, with 5 bases in between. CDR3 sequence: CASSIQPTDTQYF. Written as DNA, the CDR3 is TGTGCCAGTAGTATACAGCCCACAGATACGCAGTATTTT.

This clone was recorded a few times. Germline is not matched at one junction end, which may reflect a read error. The chain employs TRBV29-1 and TRBJ2-7; D uncertain. Germline lookup yields CDR1 SQVTM and CDR2 ANQGSEA. The CDR3 length is 13 residues. The CDR3 bases are TGCAGCGTGGAAGACCGACTCTCCTACGAGCAGTACTTC. Amino acids: CSVEDRLSYEQYF.

V and J are TRBV5-1 and TRBJ2-2; TRBD1 agrees at 12 bases. This CDR3 comprises 16 residues. The V gene's germline CDR1 is SGHRS and CDR2 YFSETQ. V gave up 4 bases and J gave up 5 bases; unmatched junction bases: 6. CDR3 in DNA: TGCGCCAGCAGCACGGGACAGGGGGCCCCAACCGGGGAGCTGTTTTTT. This sequence encodes CASSTGQGAPTGELFF.

This rearrangement joins TRBV5-1 to TRBJ1-1; maybe TRBD1 (5 bases). The CDR3 is made up of 15 amino acids. Germline V gene sequence: CDR1 SGHRS, CDR2 YFSETQ. The V and J ends lost 4 bases and 6 bases respectively, with 19 bases between them. CDR3 protein: CASSERPGPWAEAFF. Here the CDR3 DNA reads TGCGCCAGCAGCGAAAGGCCGGGGCCCTGGGCTGAAGCTTTCTTT.

The V and J genes are TRBV30 and TRBJ2-7, with 10 bases aligning to TRBD2. Trimming cost V 3 bases and J 5 bases; bases outside gene matches: 10. Germline assignment: CDR1 GTSNPN and CDR2 SVGIG (reference sequence). CDR3 size: 15 residues. CDR3 DNA sequence: TGTGCCTGGAGGATGGGGCTAGCGGGAGCCCACGAGCAGTACTTC. It encodes CAWRMGLAGAHEQYF.

By sample fraction, this clone is medium-sized (0.01 to 0.1%). V gene TRBV9 combines with J gene TRBJ1-1, with TRBD1 matching over 7 bases. The junction had 11 bases not matched to a gene; V was cut back by 4 bases and J by 2 bases. The CDR3 has 16 residues. Germline CDR1 SGDLS, CDR2 YYNGEE. The CDR3 loop is CASSPSTGKENTEAFF. CDR3 DNA: TGTGCCAGCAGCCCTTCGACAGGGAAGGAAAACACTGAAGCTTTCTTT.